This T cell receptor (beta chain) comes out of a study of shared clonotypes between healthy human individuals. Regarding this clone: Its antigen is not known.

Adult donors, all healthy and HIV-negative, had no recent acute infections or vaccinations. The CDR3 is 15 amino acids. Trimming removed 4 bases from V and 6 bases from J; junction bases left unmatched: 7. Germline assignment: CDR1 KGHSH and CDR2 LQKENI. General observations from the study: Rarefaction curves obtained for sorted subsets showed sequencing incomplete despite large depth.

Deep-level settings were used for running the assay. TCRdb's copy holds only in-frame clones and misses some; the assay was immunoSEQ multiplex PCR. The repertoire has more than 200,000 clones, 65% of them found once; the top ten carry roughly 11%. The specimen was memory CD4+ T cells sorted from blood. Regarding subset: CD45RA-negative fraction. The chain employs TRBV18 and TRBJ2-2; 8 bases are shared with TRBD2. This TCR was sampled from a man aged 25-45 years in good health. The CDR3 sequence: CASSLGLGKAGELFF. The CDR3 nucleotides are TGTGCCAGCTCACTGGGACTAGGAAAAGCCGGGGAGCTGTTTTTT. The whole variable domain, remainder taken from reference TRBV18 and TRBJ2-2, is NAGVMQNPRHLVRRRGQEARLRCSPMKGHSHVYWYRQLPEEGLKFMVYLQKENIIDESGMPKERFSAEFPKEGPSILRIQQVVRGDSAAYFCASSLGLGKAGELFFGEGSRLTVL.